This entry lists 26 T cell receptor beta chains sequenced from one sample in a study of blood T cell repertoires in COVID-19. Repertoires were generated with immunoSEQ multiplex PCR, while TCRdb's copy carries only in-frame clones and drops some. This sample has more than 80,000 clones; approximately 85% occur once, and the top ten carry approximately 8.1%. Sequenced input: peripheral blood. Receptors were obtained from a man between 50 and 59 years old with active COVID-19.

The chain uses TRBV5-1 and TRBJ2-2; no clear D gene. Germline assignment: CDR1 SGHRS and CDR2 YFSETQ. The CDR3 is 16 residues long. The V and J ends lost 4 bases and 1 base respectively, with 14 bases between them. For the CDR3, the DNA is TGCGCCAGCAGCCCCGACACTTTACTGAACACCGGGGAGCTGTTTTTT. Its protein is CASSPDTLLNTGELFF.

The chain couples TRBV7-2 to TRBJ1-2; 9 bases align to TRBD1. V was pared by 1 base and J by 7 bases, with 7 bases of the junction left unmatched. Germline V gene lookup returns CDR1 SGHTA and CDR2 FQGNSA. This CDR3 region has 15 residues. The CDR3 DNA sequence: TGTGCCAGCAGCTTAGGTTCCCGACAGGGGGGTGGCTACACCTTC. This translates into CASSLGSRQGGGYTF. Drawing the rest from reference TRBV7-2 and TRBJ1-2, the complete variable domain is GAGVSQSPSNKVTEKGKDVELRCDPISGHTALYWYRQSLGQGLEFLIYFQGNSAPDKSGLPSDRFSAERTGGSVSTLTIQRTQQEDSAVYLCASSLGSRQGGGYTFGSGTRLTVV.

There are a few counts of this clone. The CDR3 DNA is TGTGCCAGCTCGCCCCAGGGGACAGCCTACGAGCAGTACTTC. Amino acids: CASSPQGTAYEQYF. This chain joins TRBV18 and TRBJ2-7; 7 bases fit TRBD1. The CDR3 sequence is 14 residues long. Germline values: CDR1 KGHSH, CDR2 LQKENI. V shed 6 bases, J shed 2 bases, and the junction held 7 bases outside the gene matches. Complete variable domain (other parts from reference TRBV18 and TRBJ2-7): NAGVMQNPRHLVRRRGQEARLRCSPMKGHSHVYWYRQLPEEGLKFMVYLQKENIIDESGMPKERFSAEFPKEGPSILRIQQVVRGDSAAYFCASSPQGTAYEQYFGPGTRLTVT.

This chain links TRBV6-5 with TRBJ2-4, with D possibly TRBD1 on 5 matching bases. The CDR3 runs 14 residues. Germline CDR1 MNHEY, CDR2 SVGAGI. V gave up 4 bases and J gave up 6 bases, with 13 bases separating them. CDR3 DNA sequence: TGTGCCAGCAGTTTAGCAGGGCGACCAAACATTCAGTACTTC. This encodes CASSLAGRPNIQYF.

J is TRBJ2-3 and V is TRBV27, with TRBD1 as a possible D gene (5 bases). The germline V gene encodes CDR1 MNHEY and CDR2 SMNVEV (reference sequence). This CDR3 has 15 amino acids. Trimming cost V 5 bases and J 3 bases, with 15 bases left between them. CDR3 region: CASSPRKGWTDTQYF. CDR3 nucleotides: TGTGCCAGCAGTCCGCGTAAGGGGTGGACAGATACGCAGTATTTT.

The DNA of the CDR3 is TGTGCCAGTATCCCAGAGGGCCCAGGAGAACCCAATCAGCCCCAGCATTTT. Translated: CASIPEGPGEPNQPQHF. The chain uses TRBV19 and TRBJ1-5; D gene ambiguous. The V end was cut by 7 bases, the J end by 3 bases, with 22 bases between. This CDR3 region has 17 residues. Germline V gene data show CDR1 as LNHDA and CDR2 as SQIVND (reference sequence).

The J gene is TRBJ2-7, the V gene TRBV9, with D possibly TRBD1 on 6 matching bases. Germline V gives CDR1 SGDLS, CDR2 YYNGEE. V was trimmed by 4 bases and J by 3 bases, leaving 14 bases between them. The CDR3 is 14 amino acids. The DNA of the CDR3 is TGTGCCAGCAGCATGACGACACAGGGCTACGAGCAGTACTTC. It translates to CASSMTTQGYEQYF.

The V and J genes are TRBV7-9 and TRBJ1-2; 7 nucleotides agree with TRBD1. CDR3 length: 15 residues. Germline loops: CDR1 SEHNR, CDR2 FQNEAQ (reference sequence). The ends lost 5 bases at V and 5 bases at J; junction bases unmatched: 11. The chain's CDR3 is CASSTWTGNGYGYTF. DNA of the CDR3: TGTGCCAGCAGCACATGGACAGGAAATGGGTATGGCTACACCTTC.

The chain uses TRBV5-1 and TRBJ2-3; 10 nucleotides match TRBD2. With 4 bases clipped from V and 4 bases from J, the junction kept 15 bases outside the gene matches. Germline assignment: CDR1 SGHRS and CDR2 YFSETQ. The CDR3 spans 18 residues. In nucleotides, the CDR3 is TGCGCCAGCAGCCGACTAGCGGGCTCTCTAGGCTGGGCAGATACGCAGTATTTT. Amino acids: CASSRLAGSLGWADTQYF.

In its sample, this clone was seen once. CDR3 in amino acids: CASSLGLAGGQADTQYF. CDR3 coding DNA: TGTGCCAGCAGCTTAGGACTAGCGGGGGGGCAGGCAGATACGCAGTATTTT. The rearrangement uses TRBV7-2 and TRBJ2-3, with 14 bases matching TRBD2. CDR1 is SGHTA and CDR2 is FQGNSA in the germline V gene. The CDR3 has 17 residues. Unmatched junction bases numbered 4, after V lost 1 base and J lost 4 bases.

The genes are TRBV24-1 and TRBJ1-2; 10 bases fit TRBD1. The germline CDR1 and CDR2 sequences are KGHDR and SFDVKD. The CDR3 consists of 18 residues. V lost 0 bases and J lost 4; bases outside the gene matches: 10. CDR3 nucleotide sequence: TGTGCCACCAGTGATTTGGACGGGACAGGGGCAGTCGGCTATGGCTACACCTTC. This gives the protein CATSDLDGTGAVGYGYTF.

CDR3 in amino acids: CASSYWTSGGVSDTQYF. In nucleotides, the CDR3 is TGTGCCAGCAGCTACTGGACTAGCGGGGGGGTTTCAGATACGCAGTATTTT. The chain has TRBV7-8 and TRBJ2-3; 15 bases agree with TRBD2. The trim removed 4 bases at V and 4 bases at J, leaving 6 bases unmatched. This CDR3 is 17 amino acids long. Per the germline V gene, CDR1 is SGHVS and CDR2 is FQNEAQ.

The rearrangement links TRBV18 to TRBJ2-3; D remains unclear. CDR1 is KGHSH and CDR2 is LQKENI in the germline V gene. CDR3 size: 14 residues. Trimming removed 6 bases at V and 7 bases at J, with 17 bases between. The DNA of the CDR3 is TGTGCCAGCTCCCCGTCCGCCAGTCCAAATACGCAGTATTTT. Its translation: CASSPSASPNTQYF.

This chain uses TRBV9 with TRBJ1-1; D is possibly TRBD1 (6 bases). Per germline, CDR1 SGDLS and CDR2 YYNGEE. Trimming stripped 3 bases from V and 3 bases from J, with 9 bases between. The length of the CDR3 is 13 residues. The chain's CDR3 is CASSGHRDTEAFF. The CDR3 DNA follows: TGTGCCAGCAGCGGACACAGGGACACTGAAGCTTTCTTT.

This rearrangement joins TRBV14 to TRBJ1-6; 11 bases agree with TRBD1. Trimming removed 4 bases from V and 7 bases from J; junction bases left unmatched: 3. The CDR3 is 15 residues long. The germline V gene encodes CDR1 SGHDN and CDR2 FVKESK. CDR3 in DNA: TGTGCCAGCAGCCCGGGGACAGGGGGAAATTCACCCCTCCACTTT. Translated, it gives CASSPGTGGNSPLHF.

The CDR3 DNA sequence: TGTGCCAGCTCACCATTCGATCCCCGAGGCGCCGGGGAGCTGTTTTTT. As protein: CASSPFDPRGAGELFF. The rearrangement links TRBV18 to TRBJ2-2, with no clear D. Trimming removed 2 bases from V and 6 bases from J, with 16 bases in between. The CDR3 spans 16 residues. CDR1 KGHSH and CDR2 LQKENI come from the germline V gene. The full variable domain, completed using reference TRBV18 and TRBJ2-2, is NAGVMQNPRHLVRRRGQEARLRCSPMKGHSHVYWYRQLPEEGLKFMVYLQKENIIDESGMPKERFSAEFPKEGPSILRIQQVVRGDSAAYFCASSPFDPRGAGELFFGEGSRLTVL.

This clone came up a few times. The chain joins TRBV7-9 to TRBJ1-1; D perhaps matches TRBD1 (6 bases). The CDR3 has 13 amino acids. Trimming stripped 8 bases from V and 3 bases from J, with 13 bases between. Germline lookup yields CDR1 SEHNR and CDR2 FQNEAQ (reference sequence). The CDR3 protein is CASGAGADTEAFF. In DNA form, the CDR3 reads TGTGCCAGCGGCGCAGGGGCGGACACTGAAGCTTTCTTT.

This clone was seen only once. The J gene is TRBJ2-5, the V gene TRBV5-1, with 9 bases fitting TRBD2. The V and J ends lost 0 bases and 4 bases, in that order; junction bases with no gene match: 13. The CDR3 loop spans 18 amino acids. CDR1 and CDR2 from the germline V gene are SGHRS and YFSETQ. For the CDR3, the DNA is TGCGCCAGCAGCTTGGGAGATATAGCGGGGGCCCCCAGAGAGACCCAGTACTTC. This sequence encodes CASSLGDIAGAPRETQYF. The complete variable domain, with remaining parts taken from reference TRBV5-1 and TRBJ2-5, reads KAGVTQTPRYLIKTRGQQVTLSCSPISGHRSVSWYQQTPGQGLQFLFEYFSETQRNKGNFPGRFSGRQFSNSRSEMNVSTLELGDSALYLCASSLGDIAGAPRETQYFGPGTRLLVL.

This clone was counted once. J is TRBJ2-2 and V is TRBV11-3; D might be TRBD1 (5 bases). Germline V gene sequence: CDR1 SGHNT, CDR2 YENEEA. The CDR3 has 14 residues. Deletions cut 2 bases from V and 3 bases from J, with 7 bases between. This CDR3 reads CASSLRQYTGELFF. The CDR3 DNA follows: TGTGCCAGCAGCTTAAGACAGTACACCGGGGAGCTGTTTTTT.

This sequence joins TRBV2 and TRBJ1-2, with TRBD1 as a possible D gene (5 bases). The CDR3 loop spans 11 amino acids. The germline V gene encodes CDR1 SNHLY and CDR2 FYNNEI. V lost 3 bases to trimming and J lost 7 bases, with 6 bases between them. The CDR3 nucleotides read TGTGCCAGCAGTGAGGGGCTTGGCTACACCTTC. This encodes CASSEGLGYTF.

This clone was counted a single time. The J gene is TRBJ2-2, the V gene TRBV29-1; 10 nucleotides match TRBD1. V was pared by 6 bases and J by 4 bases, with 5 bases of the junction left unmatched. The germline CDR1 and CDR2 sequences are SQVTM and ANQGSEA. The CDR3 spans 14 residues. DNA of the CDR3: TGCAGCGTCTCACGGACAGGGGGCACCGGGGAGCTGTTTTTT. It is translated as CSVSRTGGTGELFF.

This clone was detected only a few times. CDR3: CATSDPRQGASEQYF. The CDR3 bases are TGTGCCACCAGTGACCCCCGCCAGGGGGCGAGCGAGCAGTACTTC. This chain connects TRBV24-1 to TRBJ2-7; 8 bases map to TRBD1. The germline CDR1 and CDR2 sequences are KGHDR and SFDVKD. V was clipped by 4 bases and J by 6 bases; unmatched bases: 10. CDR3 length: 15 amino acids.

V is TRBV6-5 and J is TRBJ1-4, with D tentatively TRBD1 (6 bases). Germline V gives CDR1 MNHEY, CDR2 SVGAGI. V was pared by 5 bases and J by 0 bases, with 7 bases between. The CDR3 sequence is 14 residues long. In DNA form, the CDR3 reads TGTGCCAGCAGTCCAGGGGCAACTAATGAAAAACTGTTTTTT. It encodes CASSPGATNEKLFF.

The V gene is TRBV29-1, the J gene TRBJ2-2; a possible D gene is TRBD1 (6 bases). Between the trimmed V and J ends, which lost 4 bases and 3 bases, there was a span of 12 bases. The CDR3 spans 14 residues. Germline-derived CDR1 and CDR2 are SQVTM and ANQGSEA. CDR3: CSVAKTGDTGELFF. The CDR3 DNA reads TGCAGCGTTGCTAAGACAGGAGACACCGGGGAGCTGTTTTTT.

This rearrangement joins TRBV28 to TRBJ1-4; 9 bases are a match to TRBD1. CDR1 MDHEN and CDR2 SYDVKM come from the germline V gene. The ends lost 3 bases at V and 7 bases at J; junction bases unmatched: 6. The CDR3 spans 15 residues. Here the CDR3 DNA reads TGTGCCAGCAGTTTTCCGGGACAGGGAAGTGAAAAACTGTTTTTT. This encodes CASSFPGQGSEKLFF.

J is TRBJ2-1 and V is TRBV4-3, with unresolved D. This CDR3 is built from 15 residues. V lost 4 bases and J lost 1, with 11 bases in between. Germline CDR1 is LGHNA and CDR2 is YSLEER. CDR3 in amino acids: CASSPTVSSYNEQFF. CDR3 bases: TGCGCCAGCAGCCCCACCGTTAGTTCCTACAATGAGCAGTTCTTC.